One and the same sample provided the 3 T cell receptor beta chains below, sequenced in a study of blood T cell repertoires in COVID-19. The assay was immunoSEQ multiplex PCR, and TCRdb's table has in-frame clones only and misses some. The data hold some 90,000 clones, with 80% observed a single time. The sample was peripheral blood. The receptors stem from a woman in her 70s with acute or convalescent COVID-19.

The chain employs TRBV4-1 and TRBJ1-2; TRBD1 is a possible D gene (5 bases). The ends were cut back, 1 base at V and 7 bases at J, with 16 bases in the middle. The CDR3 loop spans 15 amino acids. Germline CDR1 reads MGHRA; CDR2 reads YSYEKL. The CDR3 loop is CASSQVGQGVFGYTF. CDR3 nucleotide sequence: TGCGCCAGCAGCCAAGTCGGGCAGGGCGTCTTTGGCTACACCTTC.

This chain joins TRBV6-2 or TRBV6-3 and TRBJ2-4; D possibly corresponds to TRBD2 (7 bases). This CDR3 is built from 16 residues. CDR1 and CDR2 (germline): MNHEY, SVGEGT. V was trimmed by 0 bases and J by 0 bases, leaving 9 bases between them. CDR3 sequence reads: CASSYSRGGAKNIQYF. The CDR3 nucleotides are TGTGCCAGCAGTTACTCGAGGGGGGGAGCCAAAAACATTCAGTACTTC.

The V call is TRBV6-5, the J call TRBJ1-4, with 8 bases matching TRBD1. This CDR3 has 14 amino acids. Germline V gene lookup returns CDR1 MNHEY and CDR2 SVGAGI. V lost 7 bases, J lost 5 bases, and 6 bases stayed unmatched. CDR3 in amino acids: CASTLDRVNEKLFF. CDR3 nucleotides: TGTGCCAGCACCTTGGACAGGGTGAATGAAAAACTGTTTTTT.